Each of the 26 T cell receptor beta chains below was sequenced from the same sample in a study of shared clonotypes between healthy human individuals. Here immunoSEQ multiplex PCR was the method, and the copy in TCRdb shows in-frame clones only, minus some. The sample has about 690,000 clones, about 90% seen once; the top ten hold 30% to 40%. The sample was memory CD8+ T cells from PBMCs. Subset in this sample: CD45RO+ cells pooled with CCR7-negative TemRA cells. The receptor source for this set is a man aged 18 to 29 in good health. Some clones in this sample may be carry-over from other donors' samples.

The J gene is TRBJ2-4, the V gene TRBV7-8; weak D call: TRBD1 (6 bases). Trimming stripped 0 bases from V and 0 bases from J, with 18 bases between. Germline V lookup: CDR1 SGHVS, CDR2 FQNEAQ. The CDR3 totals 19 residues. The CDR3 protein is CASSLALNGGEEAKNIQYF. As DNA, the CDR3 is TGTGCCAGCAGCTTAGCTCTTAATGGGGGCGAGGAAGCCAAAAACATTCAGTACTTC. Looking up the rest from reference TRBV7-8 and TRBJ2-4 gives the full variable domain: GAGVSQSPRYKVAKRGQDVALRCDPISGHVSLFWYQQALGQGPEFLTYFQNEAQLDKSGLPSDRFFAERPEGSVSTLKIQRTQQEDSAVYLCASSLALNGGEEAKNIQYFGAGTRLSVL.

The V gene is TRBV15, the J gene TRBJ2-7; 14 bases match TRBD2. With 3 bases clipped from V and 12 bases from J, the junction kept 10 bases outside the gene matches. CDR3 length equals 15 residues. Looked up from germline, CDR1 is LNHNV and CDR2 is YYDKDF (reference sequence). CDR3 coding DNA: TGTGCCACCAGCAGGGAGGGACTAGCGGGAGAGAAACGGTACTTC. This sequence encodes CATSREGLAGEKRYF.

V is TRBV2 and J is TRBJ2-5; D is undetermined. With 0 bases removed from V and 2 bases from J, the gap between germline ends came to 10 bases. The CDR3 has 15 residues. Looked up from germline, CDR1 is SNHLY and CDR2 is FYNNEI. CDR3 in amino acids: CASSEARTRQETQYF. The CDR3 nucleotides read TGTGCCAGCAGTGAAGCGCGTACGAGACAAGAGACCCAGTACTTC.

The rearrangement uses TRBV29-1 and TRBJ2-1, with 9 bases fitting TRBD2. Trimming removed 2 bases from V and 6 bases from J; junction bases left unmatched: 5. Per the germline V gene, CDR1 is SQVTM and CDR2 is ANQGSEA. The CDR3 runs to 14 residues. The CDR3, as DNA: TGCAGCGTTGAAATAGCGGGAGAAGGCAATGAGCAGTTCTTC. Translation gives CSVEIAGEGNEQFF.

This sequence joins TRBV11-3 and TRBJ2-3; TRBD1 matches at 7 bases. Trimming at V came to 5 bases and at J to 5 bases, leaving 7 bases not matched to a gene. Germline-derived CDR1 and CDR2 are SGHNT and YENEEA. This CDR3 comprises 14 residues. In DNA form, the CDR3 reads TGTGCCAGCAGCCCAAGACAGGGCGGAGATACGCAGTATTTT. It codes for CASSPRQGGDTQYF.

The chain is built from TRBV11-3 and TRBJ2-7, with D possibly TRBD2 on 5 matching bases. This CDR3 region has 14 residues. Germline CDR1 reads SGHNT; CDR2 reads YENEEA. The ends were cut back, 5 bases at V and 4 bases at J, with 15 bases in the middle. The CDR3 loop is CASSEDGGWYEQYF. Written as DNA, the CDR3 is TGTGCCAGCAGCGAAGACGGCGGGTGGTACGAGCAGTACTTC. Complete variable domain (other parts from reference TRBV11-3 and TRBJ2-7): EAGVVQSPRYKIIEKKQPVAFWCNPISGHNTLYWYLQNLGQGPELLIRYENEEAVDDSQLPKDRFSAERLKGVDSTLKIQPAELGDSAVYLCASSEDGGWYEQYFGPGTRLTVT.

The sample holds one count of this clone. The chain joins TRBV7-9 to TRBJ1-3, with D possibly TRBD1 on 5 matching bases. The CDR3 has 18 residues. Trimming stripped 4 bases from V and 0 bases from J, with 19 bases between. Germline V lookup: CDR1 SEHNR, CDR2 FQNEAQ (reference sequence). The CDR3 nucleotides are TGTGCCAGCAGCTGGGGACGGGCAGGAACCTTCTCTGGAAACACCATATATTTT. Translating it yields CASSWGRAGTFSGNTIYF.

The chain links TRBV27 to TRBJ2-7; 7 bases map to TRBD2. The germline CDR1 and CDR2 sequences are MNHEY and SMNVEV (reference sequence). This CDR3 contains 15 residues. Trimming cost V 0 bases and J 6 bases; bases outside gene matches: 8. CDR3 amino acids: CASSLSGAGVGEQYF. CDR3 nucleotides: TGTGCCAGCAGTTTATCGGGCGCGGGAGTTGGCGAGCAGTACTTC.

For the CDR3, the DNA is TGTGCCAGCAGTTCCCTTCCCTCTAATGAAAAACTGTTTTTT. Protein: CASSSLPSNEKLFF. The V and J genes are TRBV27 and TRBJ1-4; D remains ambiguous. Trimming cost V 4 bases and J 3 bases, with 9 bases left between them. Germline V gene data show CDR1 as MNHEY and CDR2 as SMNVEV (reference sequence). This CDR3 comprises 14 residues. Full variable domain (missing parts from reference TRBV27 and TRBJ1-4): EAQVTQNPRYLITVTGKKLTVTCSQNMNHEYMSWYRQDPGLGLRQIYYSMNVEVTDKGDVPEGYKVSRKEKRNFPLILESPSPNQTSLYFCASSSLPSNEKLFFGSGTQLSVL.

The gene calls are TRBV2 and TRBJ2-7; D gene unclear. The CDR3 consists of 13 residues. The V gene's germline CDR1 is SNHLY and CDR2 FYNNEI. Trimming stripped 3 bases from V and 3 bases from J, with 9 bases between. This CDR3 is CASSDHSGYEQYF. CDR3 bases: TGTGCCAGCAGTGACCACAGTGGCTACGAGCAGTACTTC.

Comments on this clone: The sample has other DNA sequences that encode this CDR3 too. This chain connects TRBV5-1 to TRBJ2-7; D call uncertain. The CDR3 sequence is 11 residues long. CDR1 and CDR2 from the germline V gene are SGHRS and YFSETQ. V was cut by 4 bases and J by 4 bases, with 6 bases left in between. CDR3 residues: CASSAGYEQYF. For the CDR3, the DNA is TGCGCCAGCAGCGCAGGTTACGAGCAGTACTTC.

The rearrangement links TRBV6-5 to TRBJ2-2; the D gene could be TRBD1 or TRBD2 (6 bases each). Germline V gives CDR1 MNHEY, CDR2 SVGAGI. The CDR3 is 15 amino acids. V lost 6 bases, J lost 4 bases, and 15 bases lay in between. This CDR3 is CASSDGGSLTGELFF. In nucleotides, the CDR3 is TGTGCCAGCAGCGACGGGGGCAGTCTCACCGGGGAGCTGTTTTTT.

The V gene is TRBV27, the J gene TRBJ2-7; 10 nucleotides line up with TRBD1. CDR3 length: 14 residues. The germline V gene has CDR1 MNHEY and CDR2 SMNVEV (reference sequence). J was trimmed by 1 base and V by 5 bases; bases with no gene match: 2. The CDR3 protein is CASSLDRGSYEQYF. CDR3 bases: TGTGCCAGCAGTCTGGACAGGGGGTCCTACGAGCAGTACTTC.

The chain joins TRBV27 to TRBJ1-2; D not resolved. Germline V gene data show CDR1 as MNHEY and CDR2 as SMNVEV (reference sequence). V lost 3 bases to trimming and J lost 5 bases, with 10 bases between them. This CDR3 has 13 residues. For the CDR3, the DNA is TGTGCCAGCAGTTTTGGTATAAAGTATGGCTACACCTTC. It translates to CASSFGIKYGYTF.

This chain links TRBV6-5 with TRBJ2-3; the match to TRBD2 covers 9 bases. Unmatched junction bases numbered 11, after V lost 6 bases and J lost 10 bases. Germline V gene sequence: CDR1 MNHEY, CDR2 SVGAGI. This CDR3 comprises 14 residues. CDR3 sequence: CASRTGTSWSSQYF. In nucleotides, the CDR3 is TGTGCCAGCAGAACCGGGACTAGCTGGAGTTCGCAGTATTTT.

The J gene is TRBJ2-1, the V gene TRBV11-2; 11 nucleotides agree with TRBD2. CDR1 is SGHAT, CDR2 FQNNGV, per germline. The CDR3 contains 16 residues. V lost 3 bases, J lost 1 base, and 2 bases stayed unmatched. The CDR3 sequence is CASSFLAGGSYNEQFF. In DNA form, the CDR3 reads TGTGCCAGCAGCTTCTTAGCGGGAGGGTCCTACAATGAGCAGTTCTTC.

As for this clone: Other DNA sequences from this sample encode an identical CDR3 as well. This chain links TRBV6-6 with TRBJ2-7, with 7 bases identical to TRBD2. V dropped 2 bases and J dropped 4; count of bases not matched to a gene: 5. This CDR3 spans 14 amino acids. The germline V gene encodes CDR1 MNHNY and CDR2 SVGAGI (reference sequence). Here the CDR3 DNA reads TGTGCCAGCAGTTACGTCCGGGGAGGGTACGAGCAGTACTTC. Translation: CASSYVRGGYEQYF.

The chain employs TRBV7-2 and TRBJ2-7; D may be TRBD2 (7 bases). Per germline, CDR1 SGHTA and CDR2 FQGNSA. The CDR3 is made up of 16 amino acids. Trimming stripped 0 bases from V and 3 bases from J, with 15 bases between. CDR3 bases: TGTGCCAGCAGCTTAGCGCTCGAAGGGGGGGGCTACGAGCAGTACTTC. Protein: CASSLALEGGGYEQYF.

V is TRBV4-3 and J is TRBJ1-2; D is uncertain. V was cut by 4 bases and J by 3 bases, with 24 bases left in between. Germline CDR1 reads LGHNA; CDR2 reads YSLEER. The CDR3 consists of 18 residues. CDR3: CASSPFGLAGEKDYGYTF. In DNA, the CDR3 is TGCGCCAGCAGCCCCTTCGGGTTAGCCGGGGAAAAGGACTATGGCTACACCTTC.

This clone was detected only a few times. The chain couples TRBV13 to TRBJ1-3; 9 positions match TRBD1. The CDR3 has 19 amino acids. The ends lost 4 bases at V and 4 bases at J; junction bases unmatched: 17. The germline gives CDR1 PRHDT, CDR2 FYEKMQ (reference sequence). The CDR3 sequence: CASSSIRTGDPSLGNTIYF. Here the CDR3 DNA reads TGTGCCAGCAGCTCGATCCGGACAGGGGATCCGTCTCTGGGAAACACCATATATTTT.

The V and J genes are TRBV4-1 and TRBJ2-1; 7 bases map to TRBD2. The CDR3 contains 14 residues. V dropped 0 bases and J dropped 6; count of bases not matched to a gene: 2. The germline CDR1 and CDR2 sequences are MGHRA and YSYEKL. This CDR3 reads CASSQDRTSNEQFF. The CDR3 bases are TGCGCCAGCAGCCAAGATCGGACTAGCAATGAGCAGTTCTTC.

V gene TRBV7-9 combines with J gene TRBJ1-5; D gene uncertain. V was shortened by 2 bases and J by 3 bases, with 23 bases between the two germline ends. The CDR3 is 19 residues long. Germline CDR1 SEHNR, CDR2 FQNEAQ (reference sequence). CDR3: CASSLSPVTPFSINQPQHF. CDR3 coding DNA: TGTGCCAGCAGCTTATCGCCCGTCACCCCTTTTAGCATCAATCAGCCCCAGCATTTT.

The CDR3 DNA follows: TGTGCCAGCAGCGTAAACAGGGAAAAAAGCACAGATACGCAGTATTTT. This sequence encodes CASSVNREKSTDTQYF. The genes are TRBV9 and TRBJ2-3, with D possibly matching TRBD1 (6 bases). The V gene lost 1 base and the J gene lost 0 bases, with 12 bases spanning the gap. The CDR3 loop spans 16 amino acids. CDR1 SGDLS and CDR2 YYNGEE come from the germline V gene.

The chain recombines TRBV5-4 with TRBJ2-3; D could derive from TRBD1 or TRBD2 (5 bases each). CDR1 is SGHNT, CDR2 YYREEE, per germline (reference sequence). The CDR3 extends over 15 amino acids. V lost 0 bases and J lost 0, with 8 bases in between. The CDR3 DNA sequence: TGTGCCAGCAGCTTGGGAGGGGTGAGCACAGATACGCAGTATTTT. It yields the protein CASSLGGVSTDTQYF. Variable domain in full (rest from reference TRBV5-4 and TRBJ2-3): ETGVTQSPTHLIKTRGQQVTLRCSSQSGHNTVSWYQQALGQGPQFIFQYYREEENGRGNFPPRFSGLQFPNYSSELNVNALELDDSALYLCASSLGGVSTDTQYFGPGTRLTVL.

The CDR3: CASSTGVTEVGLDEQFF. CDR3 nucleotides: TGCGCCAGCAGCACTGGGGTAACGGAGGTGGGGCTCGATGAGCAGTTCTTC. The V gene is TRBV5-1, the J gene TRBJ2-1; TRBD1 or TRBD2 may be the D gene (5 bases each). The CDR3 extends over 17 amino acids. Germline assignment: CDR1 SGHRS and CDR2 YFSETQ. Trimming stripped 4 bases from V and 8 bases from J, with 25 bases between.

The CDR3 here is CASSRAGGVGPDTQYF. The DNA for the CDR3 is TGTGCCAGCAGCCGAGCGGGGGGGGTTGGGCCAGATACGCAGTATTTT. The chain carries TRBV4-2 and TRBJ2-3; 10 positions match TRBD2. V was pared by 4 bases and J by 4 bases, with 8 bases of the junction left unmatched. Germline CDR1 LGHNA, CDR2 YNFKEQ. This CDR3 spans 16 amino acids.